This record covers a single T cell receptor (beta chain). Its specificity is not known. This sample stems from a study of cytomegalovirus exposure and HLA in healthy donors. General study points: Among immune exposure information, only CMV serostatus was available.

The CDR3 loop spans 16 amino acids. Germline-derived CDR1 and CDR2 are SNHLY and FYNNEI. Between the trimmed V and J ends, which lost 4 bases and 0 bases, there was a span of 14 bases. Primers included in the PCR were 60 Vbeta and 13 Jbeta primers. Using immunoSEQ multiplex PCR, the repertoire was profiled, and TCRdb retains in-frame clones only, with some absent. The sample yields more than 45,000 clones, roughly 80% seen once. Material for sequencing was PBMCs. The rearrangement joins TRBV2 to TRBJ2-3; the D gene is possibly TRBD1 (5 bases). The receptor comes from a man aged 25-45 years in good health and CMV-seronegative. The CDR3 DNA reads as TGTGCCAGCAGTGCCCGTAAGGGGTTAAGCACAGATACGCAGTATTTT. It specifies CASSARKGLSTDTQYF. The variable domain in full, completed from reference TRBV2 and TRBJ2-3, reads EPEVTQTPSHQVTQMGQEVILRCVPISNHLYFYWYRQILGQKVEFLVSFYNNEISEKSEIFDDQFSVERPDGSNFTLKIRSTKLEDSAMYFCASSARKGLSTDTQYFGPGTRLTVL.